One sample yielded the 3 T cell receptor beta chains listed below, sequenced in a study of tumor and adjacent non-tumor tissue in lung cancer. TCRbeta libraries were built with three rounds of nested PCR, modified from ARM-PCR. MiXCR was run by TCRdb on the multiplex PCR reads, yielding one entry per CDR3 protein. The sample lists roughly 120,000 distinct CDR3 sequences; 60% to 65% were seen once. This sample's RNA came from whole unsorted tissue. The normal lung tissue was taken more than 3 cm from the tumor edge. Sequencing was carried out using distant non-tumor lung tissue. The source is a man aged 60 to 69 with non-small cell lung cancer.

This clonotype was seen at least ten times. The chain carries TRBV12-3 or TRBV12-4 and TRBJ2-7; 13 bases line up with TRBD2. V trimming: 4 bases; J trimming: 4 bases; junction bases outside the gene matches: 7. This CDR3 has 16 amino acids. For the CDR3, the DNA is TGTGCCAGCAGTTCACTAGCGGGAGGGCCAGCGTACGAGCAGTACTTC. Protein sequence: CASSSLAGGPAYEQYF.

In this sample, this clonotype turned up a few times. The rearrangement uses TRBV20-1 and TRBJ1-1; possibly TRBD1 for D (5 bases). CDR3 length: 15 residues. V lost 0 bases and J lost 6, with 17 bases in between. Germline-derived CDR1 and CDR2 are DFQATT and SNEGSKA (reference sequence). The CDR3 loop is CSARDRQRRGPEAFF. For the CDR3, the DNA is TGCAGTGCTAGAGATCGACAACGAAGGGGACCTGAAGCTTTCTTT.

On this clonotype: An end of the junction does not agree with germline; a read error may underlie this. The chain uses TRBV20-1 and TRBJ1-2, with D unresolved. This CDR3 has 13 amino acids. Germline lookup yields CDR1 DFQATT and CDR2 SNEGSKA (reference sequence). This CDR3 is CSARDTLHYGYIF. The CDR3 nucleotides read TGCAGTGCTAGAGACACCCTGCACTATGGCTACATCTTC.